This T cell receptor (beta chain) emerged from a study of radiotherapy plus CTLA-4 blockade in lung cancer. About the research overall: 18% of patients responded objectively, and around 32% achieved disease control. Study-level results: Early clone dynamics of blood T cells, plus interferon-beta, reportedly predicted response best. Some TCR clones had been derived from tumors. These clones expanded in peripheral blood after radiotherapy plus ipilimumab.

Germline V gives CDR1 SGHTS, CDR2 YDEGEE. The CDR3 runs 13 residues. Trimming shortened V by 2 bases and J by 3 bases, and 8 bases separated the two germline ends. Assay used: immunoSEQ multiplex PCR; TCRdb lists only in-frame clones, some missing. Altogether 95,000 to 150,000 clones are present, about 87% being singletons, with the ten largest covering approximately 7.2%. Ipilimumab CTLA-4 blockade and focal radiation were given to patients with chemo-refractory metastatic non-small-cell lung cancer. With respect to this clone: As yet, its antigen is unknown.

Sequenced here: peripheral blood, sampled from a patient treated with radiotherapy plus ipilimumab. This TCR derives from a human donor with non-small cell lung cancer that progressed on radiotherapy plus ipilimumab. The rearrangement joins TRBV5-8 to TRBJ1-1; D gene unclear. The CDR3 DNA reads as TGTGCCAGCAGCTTCCGGTGGTACACTGAAGCTTTCTTT. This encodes CASSFRWYTEAFF.